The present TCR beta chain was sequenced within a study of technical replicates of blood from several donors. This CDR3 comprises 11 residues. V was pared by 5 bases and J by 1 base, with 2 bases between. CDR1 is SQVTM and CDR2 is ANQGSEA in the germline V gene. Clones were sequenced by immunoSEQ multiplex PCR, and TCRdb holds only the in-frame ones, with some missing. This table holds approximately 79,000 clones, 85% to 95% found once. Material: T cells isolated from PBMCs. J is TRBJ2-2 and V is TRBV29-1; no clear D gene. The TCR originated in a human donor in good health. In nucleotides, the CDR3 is TGCAGCGTTCGGAACACCGGGGAGCTGTTTTTT. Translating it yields CSVRNTGELFF.